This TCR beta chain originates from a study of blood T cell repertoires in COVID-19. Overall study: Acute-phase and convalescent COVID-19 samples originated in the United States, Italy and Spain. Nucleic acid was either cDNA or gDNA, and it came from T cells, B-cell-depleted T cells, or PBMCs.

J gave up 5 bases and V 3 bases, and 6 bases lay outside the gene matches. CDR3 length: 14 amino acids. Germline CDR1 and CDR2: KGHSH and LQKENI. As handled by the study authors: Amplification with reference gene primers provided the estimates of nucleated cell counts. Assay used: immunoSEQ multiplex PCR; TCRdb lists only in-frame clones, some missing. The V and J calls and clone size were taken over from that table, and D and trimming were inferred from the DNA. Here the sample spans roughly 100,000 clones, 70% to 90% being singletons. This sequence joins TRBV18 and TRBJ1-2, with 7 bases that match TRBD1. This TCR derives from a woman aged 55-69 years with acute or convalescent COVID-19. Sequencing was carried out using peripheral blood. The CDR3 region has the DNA TGTGCCAGCTCACCCGGACAGGAGCTATATGGCTACACCTTC. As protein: CASSPGQELYGYTF.